This T cell receptor beta chain was recovered during a study of T cell repertoires in cytomegalovirus infection. Study-wide results and caveats: The ex vivo response was dominated by HLA-C-restricted CMV-specific TCR beta clonotypes.

Germline V CDR1 and CDR2: MDHEN, SYDVKM. The CDR3 has 15 residues. Trimming removed 4 bases at V and 0 bases at J, with 9 bases between. Worth noting for this clonotype: Its target is not known.

TCRdb fed the reads into MiXCR, producing one record per CDR3 protein. The top ten hold roughly 13% of the sample, which has roughly 800,000 distinct CDR3 sequences, 25% to 35% seen once. The sample was cultured CD8+ T cells from PBMCs, taken from culture after CMV antigen stimulation. The source of this sequence is a human donor in good health (CMV status not recorded). Some clones in this sample may be carry-over from other donors' samples. V gene TRBV28 combines with J gene TRBJ1-4; D remains ambiguous. In nucleotides, the CDR3 is TGTGCCAGCAGTTCCCCCACGACAACTAATGAAAAACTGTTTTTT. Translation: CASSSPTTTNEKLFF.